Following are 6 T cell receptor beta chains from one sample sequenced in a study of cytomegalovirus exposure and HLA in healthy donors. A multiplex PCR was run with 60 Vbeta primers and 13 Jbeta primers. The repertoire was sequenced with immunoSEQ multiplex PCR; TCRdb's copy has only in-frame clones and lacks some. The table includes about 150,000 clones, approximately 86% detected once. Material for sequencing was PBMCs. The receptor set was obtained from a woman aged 45-60 years in good health and CMV-seropositive.

This chain links TRBV7-9 with TRBJ1-1, with D possibly matching TRBD1 (5 bases). This CDR3 has 14 residues. V was shortened by 3 bases and J by 7 bases, with 15 bases between the two germline ends. Germline lookup yields CDR1 SEHNR and CDR2 FQNEAQ (reference sequence). In nucleotides, the CDR3 is TGTGCCAGCAGCTTGGGGGGTACAGCAGTTGAAGCTTTCTTT. Translated, it gives CASSLGGTAVEAFF.

The rearrangement joins TRBV9 to TRBJ1-1; tentatively, D is TRBD1 (6 bases). Trimming pared 2 bases from V and 4 bases from J, leaving 12 bases between. Germline CDR1 and CDR2: SGDLS and YYNGEE. CDR3 length: 14 amino acids. CDR3 residues: CASSVTGYRTEAFF. The CDR3 DNA reads TGTGCCAGCAGCGTTACAGGGTACCGCACTGAAGCTTTCTTT.

The chain joins TRBV2 to TRBJ2-7, with D perhaps matching TRBD1 (8 bases). The CDR3 extends over 14 amino acids. CDR1 SNHLY and CDR2 FYNNEI come from the germline V gene. Trimming pared 6 bases from V and 4 bases from J, leaving 16 bases between. CDR3 in amino acids: CASRQQGGRYEQYF. The DNA of the CDR3 is TGTGCCAGCAGGCAACAGGGGGGGCGTTACGAGCAGTACTTC.

The CDR3 reads CATRGTSGDYEQYF. CDR3 sequence (DNA): TGTGCCACCAGGGGGACTAGCGGGGACTACGAGCAGTACTTC. This rearrangement joins TRBV15 to TRBJ2-7; the match to TRBD2 covers 13 bases. The V and J ends lost 6 bases and 3 bases, in that order; junction bases with no gene match: 2. Germline CDR1 is LNHNV and CDR2 is YYDKDF (reference sequence). CDR3 length: 14 amino acids.

V is TRBV6-1 and J is TRBJ1-4; D is perhaps TRBD1 (6 bases). The CDR3 consists of 17 residues. V was cut by 0 bases and J by 2 bases, with 13 bases left in between. The germline CDR1 and CDR2 sequences are MNHNS and SASEGT. CDR3 coding DNA: TGTGCCAGCAGTGAAGCGCCCCAGGGGCGGACTAATGAAAAACTGTTTTTT. Residues: CASSEAPQGRTNEKLFF.

The CDR3 region is CASSETSQPQHF. In nucleotides, the CDR3 is TGTGCCAGCAGTGAAACGAGTCAGCCCCAGCATTTT. The V gene is TRBV2, the J gene TRBJ1-5; D uncertain. Germline assignment: CDR1 SNHLY and CDR2 FYNNEI. The CDR3 covers 12 residues. V lost 2 bases to trimming and J lost 6 bases, with 5 bases between them.